This TCR beta chain was documented in a study of blood T cell repertoires in COVID-19. Study at large: The United States, Italy and Spain supplied acute and convalescent COVID-19 samples. Sources were T cells, B-cell-depleted T cells, or PBMCs; the material itself was cDNA or gDNA.

Per the original data handling: Amplification with reference gene primers provided the estimates of nucleated cell counts. The protocol was immunoSEQ multiplex PCR, while the TCRdb copy is restricted to in-frame clones and leaves out a portion. Clonal size and the V and J genes are those of that table, whereas D and trimming came from the DNA. The data show over 100,000 clones, around nine tenths seen once. Germline lookup yields CDR1 MNHEY and CDR2 SMNVEV (reference sequence). This CDR3 is 15 amino acids long. Turning to this clone: A read error may produce the germline difference seen at one junction end.

The genes are TRBV27 and TRBJ1-2; D perhaps matches TRBD1 (6 bases). The TCR originated in a human donor with acute or convalescent COVID-19. The donor label of this sample is uncertain. Sequencing used peripheral blood. The CDR3 protein is CASRFSWTADYGYTF. CDR3 bases: TGTGCCAGCCGTTTTTCCTGGACAGCGGACTATGGCTACACCTTC.